This T cell receptor beta chain stems from a study of blood T cell repertoires in COVID-19. The data were produced by immunoSEQ multiplex PCR, yet TCRdb's version contains in-frame clones alone and is incomplete. The table shows around 43,000 clones, with approximately 80% occurring only once. The V segment lost 7 bases and the J segment 2 bases; nucleotides outside the gene matches: 10. The CDR3 runs to 16 residues. From germline, CDR1 is LNHDA and CDR2 SQIVND (reference sequence). The source material was peripheral blood. This chain joins TRBV19 and TRBJ1-2, with 10 bases fitting TRBD1. The clonotype was recovered from a human donor in a cohort sampled during active COVID-19. CDR3 in amino acids: CASNTVGQGVNYGYTF. The DNA of the CDR3 is TGTGCCAGTAATACCGTAGGACAGGGGGTAAACTATGGCTACACCTTC.